Presented here are 12 T cell receptor beta chains from one specimen sequenced in a study of blood T cell repertoires in COVID-19. Measured with immunoSEQ multiplex PCR; TCRdb has only the in-frame clones, and not every one. The sample has about 220,000 clones; 82% are singletons. The sequencing sample was made of peripheral blood. The receptors originated from a woman older than 75 with acute or convalescent COVID-19.

This clone has more than one count but fewer than ten. The genes are TRBV13 and TRBJ2-1; D possibly corresponds to TRBD1 (6 bases). Germline V gene data show CDR1 as PRHDT and CDR2 as FYEKMQ (reference sequence). This CDR3 spans 15 amino acids. Trimming cost V 2 bases and J 2 bases, with 10 bases left between them. The CDR3 region is CASSLRGLAYNEQFF. The CDR3 coding sequence is TGTGCCAGCAGCTTAAGGGGGTTGGCCTACAATGAGCAGTTCTTC.

This chain joins TRBV9 and TRBJ1-2; TRBD1 agrees at 7 bases. Germline CDR1 and CDR2: SGDLS and YYNGEE. There are 13 residues in the CDR3. The V gene end was trimmed by 4 bases and the J gene end by 3 bases; junction bases not matched to a gene: 3. The CDR3 sequence: CASSRTGDYGYTF. As DNA, the CDR3 is TGTGCCAGCAGCAGGACAGGTGACTATGGCTACACCTTC.

The rearrangement joins TRBV4-1 to TRBJ1-2; 7 bases are a match to TRBD1. This CDR3 is built from 14 residues. Germline values: CDR1 MGHRA, CDR2 YSYEKL. V lost 5 bases to trimming and J lost 4 bases; unmatched junction nucleotides: 7. In nucleotides, the CDR3 is TGCGCCAGCAGCGGGCGGACAGGAGCCTATGGCTACACCTTC. Its protein is CASSGRTGAYGYTF.

The gene calls are TRBV6-5 and TRBJ1-1; the match to TRBD1 covers 8 bases. This CDR3 region has 13 residues. V was clipped by 8 bases and J by 3 bases; unmatched bases: 5. The germline V gene encodes CDR1 MNHEY and CDR2 SVGAGI. This CDR3 reads CASGWTGYTEAFF. DNA for the CDR3: TGTGCCAGCGGGTGGACAGGGTACACTGAAGCTTTCTTT.

This chain uses TRBV7-9 with TRBJ2-1; TRBD1 agrees at 11 bases. The CDR3 has 16 amino acids. Germline lookup yields CDR1 SEHNR and CDR2 FQNEAQ (reference sequence). V was clipped by 7 bases and J by 7 bases; unmatched bases: 12. The chain's CDR3 is CASNDPGQGAGNEQFF. CDR3 DNA: TGTGCCAGCAACGATCCCGGACAGGGGGCCGGGAATGAGCAGTTCTTC. The full variable domain, with the rest looked up from reference TRBV7-9 and TRBJ2-1, is DTGVSQNPRHKITKRGQNVTFRCDPISEHNRLYWYRQTLGQGPEFLTYFQNEAQLEKSRLLSDRFSAERPKGSFSTLEIQRTEQGDSAMYLCASNDPGQGAGNEQFFGPGTRLTVL.

The rearrangement uses TRBV7-2 and TRBJ1-2, with TRBD1 as a possible D gene (5 bases). V gave up 5 bases and J gave up 7 bases, with 20 bases separating them. The CDR3 is 15 amino acids. Germline V gene data show CDR1 as SGHTA and CDR2 as FQGNSA. The DNA of the CDR3 is TGTGCCAGCAGCGCCACAGGCCAAACCCTGCGTGGCTACACCTTC. It specifies CASSATGQTLRGYTF.

This clone was recorded only once. The genes are TRBV28 and TRBJ1-5, with D maybe TRBD1 (5 bases). There are 16 residues in the CDR3. V was shortened by 5 bases and J by 6 bases, with 20 bases between the two germline ends. Per the germline V gene, CDR1 is MDHEN and CDR2 is SYDVKM. For the CDR3, the DNA is TGTGCCAGCAGTACCCCCGGGGGGTCGGAGGCTCAGCCCCAGCATTTT. Amino acids: CASSTPGGSEAQPQHF.

This clone appeared once. The chain uses TRBV2 and TRBJ2-3; no definite D call. V was shortened by 2 bases and J by 2 bases, with 11 bases between the two germline ends. CDR1 SNHLY and CDR2 FYNNEI come from the germline V gene. This CDR3 spans 15 amino acids. The CDR3 region has the DNA TGTGCCAGCAGTGAACTTGGGCAGTACACAGATACGCAGTATTTT. Amino acids: CASSELGQYTDTQYF.

The CDR3 here is CASSYKGGNQPQHF. The CDR3 region has the DNA TGTGCCAGCAGTTACAAAGGGGGCAATCAGCCCCAGCATTTT. This chain uses TRBV27 with TRBJ1-5, with D perhaps matching TRBD1 (5 bases). V was trimmed by 4 bases and J by 2 bases, leaving 9 bases between them. CDR1 and CDR2 from the germline V gene are MNHEY and SMNVEV (reference sequence). The CDR3 is made up of 14 amino acids.

This chain joins TRBV3-1 (or the pseudogene TRBV3-2) and TRBJ1-1; TRBD1 agrees at 7 bases. CDR1 is LGHDT, CDR2 YNNKEL, per germline (reference sequence). This CDR3 has 14 residues. The ends lost 8 bases at V and 1 base at J; junction bases unmatched: 7. The CDR3 reads CASGSGTANTEAFF. The CDR3 DNA reads TGTGCCAGCGGCTCCGGGACAGCGAACACTGAAGCTTTCTTT.

Concerning this clone: One end of the junction varies from germline; a read error may be responsible. The rearrangement links TRBV7-7 to TRBJ2-7; TRBD1 might be the D (5 bases). This CDR3 region has 16 residues. Germline CDR1 SSHAT, CDR2 FNYEAQ (reference sequence). CDR3 in amino acids: CASSLRQLTHSYEQYF. The CDR3 DNA follows: TGTGCTAGCAGCTTAAGACAGCTGACCCACTCCTACGAGCAGTACTTC. Combining the CDR3 with reference TRBV7-7 and TRBJ2-7 gives the whole variable domain GAGVSQSPRYKVTKRGQDVTLRCDPISSHATLYWYQQALGQGPEFLTYFNYEAQPDKSGLPSDRFSAERPEGSISTLTIQRTEQRDSAMYRCASSLRQLTHSYEQYFGPGTRLTVT.

The V call is TRBV6-1, the J call TRBJ1-6; D unresolved. Per the germline V gene, CDR1 is MNHNS and CDR2 is SASEGT. V was shortened by 1 base and J by 7 bases, with 14 bases between the two germline ends. CDR3 length: 16 residues. As DNA, the CDR3 is TGTGCCAGCAGTGAAGTGGAGATGTTAGAGAATTCACCCCTCCACTTT. Its protein is CASSEVEMLENSPLHF.